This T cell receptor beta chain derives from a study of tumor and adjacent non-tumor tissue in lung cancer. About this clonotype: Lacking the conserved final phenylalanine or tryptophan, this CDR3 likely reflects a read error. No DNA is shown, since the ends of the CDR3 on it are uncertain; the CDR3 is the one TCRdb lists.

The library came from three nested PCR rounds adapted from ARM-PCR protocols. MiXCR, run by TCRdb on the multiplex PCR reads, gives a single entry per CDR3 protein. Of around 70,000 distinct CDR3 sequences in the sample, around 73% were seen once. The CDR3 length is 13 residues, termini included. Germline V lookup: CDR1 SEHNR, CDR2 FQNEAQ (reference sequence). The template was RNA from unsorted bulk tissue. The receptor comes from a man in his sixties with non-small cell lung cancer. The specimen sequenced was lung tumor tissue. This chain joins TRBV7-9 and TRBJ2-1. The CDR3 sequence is CASSSRNYNEQVL.